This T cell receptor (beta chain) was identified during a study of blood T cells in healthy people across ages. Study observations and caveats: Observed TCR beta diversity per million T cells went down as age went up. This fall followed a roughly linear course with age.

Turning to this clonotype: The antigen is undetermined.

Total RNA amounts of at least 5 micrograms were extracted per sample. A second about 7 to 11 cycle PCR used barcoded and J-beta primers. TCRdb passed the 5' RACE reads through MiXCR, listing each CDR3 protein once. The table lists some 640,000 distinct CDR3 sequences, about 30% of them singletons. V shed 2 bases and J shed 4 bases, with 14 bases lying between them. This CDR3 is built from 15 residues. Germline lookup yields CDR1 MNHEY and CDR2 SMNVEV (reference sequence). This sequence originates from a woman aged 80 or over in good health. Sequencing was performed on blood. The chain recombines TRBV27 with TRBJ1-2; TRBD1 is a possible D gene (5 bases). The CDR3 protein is CASSLGAGRSYGYTF. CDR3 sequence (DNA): TGTGCCAGCAGTTTAGGCGCAGGGAGGTCCTATGGCTACACCTTC.